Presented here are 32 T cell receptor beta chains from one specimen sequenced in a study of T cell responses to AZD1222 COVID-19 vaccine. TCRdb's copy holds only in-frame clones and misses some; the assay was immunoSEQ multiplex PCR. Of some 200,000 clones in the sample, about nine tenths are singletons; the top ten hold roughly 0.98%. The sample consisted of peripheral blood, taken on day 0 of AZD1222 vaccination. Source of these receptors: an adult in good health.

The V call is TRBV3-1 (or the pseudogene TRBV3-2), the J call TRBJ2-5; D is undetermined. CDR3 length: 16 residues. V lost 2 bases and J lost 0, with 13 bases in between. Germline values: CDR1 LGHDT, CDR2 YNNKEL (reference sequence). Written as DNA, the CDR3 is TGTGCCAGCAGCCAATTCGACCAAAGGTACCAAGAGACCCAGTACTTC. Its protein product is CASSQFDQRYQETQYF.

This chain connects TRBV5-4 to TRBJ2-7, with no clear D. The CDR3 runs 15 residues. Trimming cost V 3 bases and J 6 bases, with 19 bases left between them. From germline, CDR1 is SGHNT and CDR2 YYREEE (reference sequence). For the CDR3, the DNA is TGTGCCAGCAGCTCCGCCTTAGTTGGGCGTCGCGAGCAGTACTTC. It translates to CASSSALVGRREQYF.

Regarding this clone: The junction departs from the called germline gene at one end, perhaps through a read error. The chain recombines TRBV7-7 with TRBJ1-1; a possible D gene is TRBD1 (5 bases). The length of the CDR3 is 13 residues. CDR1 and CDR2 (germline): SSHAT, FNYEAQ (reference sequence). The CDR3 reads CASSLGQNTEAFF. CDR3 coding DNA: TGTGCTAGCAGCTTAGGACAGAACACTGAAGCTTTCTTT.

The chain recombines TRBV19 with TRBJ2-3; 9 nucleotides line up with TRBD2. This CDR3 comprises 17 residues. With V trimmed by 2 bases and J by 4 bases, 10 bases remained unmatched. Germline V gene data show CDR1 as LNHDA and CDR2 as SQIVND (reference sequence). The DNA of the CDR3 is TGTGCCAGTAGTATACATAATGGCGGGGGGGCCGCAGATACGCAGTATTTT. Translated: CASSIHNGGGAADTQYF.

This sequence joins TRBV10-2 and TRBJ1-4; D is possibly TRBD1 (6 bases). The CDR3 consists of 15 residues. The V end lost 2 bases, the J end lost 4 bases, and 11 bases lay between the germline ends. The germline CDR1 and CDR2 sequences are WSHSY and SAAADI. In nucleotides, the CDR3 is TGCGCCAGCAGTGAGCGGAAAGGGGGTAATGAAAAACTGTTTTTT. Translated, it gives CASSERKGGNEKLFF.

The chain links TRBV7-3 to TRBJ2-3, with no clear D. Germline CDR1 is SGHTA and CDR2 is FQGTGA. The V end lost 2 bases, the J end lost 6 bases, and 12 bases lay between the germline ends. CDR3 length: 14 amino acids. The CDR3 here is CASSLGRTMDTQYF. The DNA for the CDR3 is TGTGCCAGCAGCTTAGGTCGAACCATGGATACGCAGTATTTT.

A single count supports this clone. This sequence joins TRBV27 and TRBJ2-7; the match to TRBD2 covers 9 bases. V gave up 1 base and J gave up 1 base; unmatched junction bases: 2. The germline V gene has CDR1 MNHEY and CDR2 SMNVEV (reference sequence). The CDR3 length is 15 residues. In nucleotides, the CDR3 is TGTGCCAGCAGTTTATTGACTAGCGGATCCTACGAGCAGTACTTC. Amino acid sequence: CASSLLTSGSYEQYF.

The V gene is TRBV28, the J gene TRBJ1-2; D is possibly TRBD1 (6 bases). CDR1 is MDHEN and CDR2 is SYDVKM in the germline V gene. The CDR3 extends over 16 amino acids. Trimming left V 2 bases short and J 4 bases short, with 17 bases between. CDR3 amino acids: CASSLLRGALGYGYTF. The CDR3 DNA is TGTGCCAGCAGTTTACTCCGGGGGGCGCTGGGCTATGGCTACACCTTC.

The CDR3 protein is CASSRAGRYEQYF. The CDR3 DNA reads as TGTGCCAGCAGCCGGGCGGGGAGGTACGAGCAGTACTTC. The chain joins TRBV3-1 (or the pseudogene TRBV3-2) to TRBJ2-7, with D possibly being TRBD2 (6 bases). Per germline, CDR1 LGHDT and CDR2 YNNKEL (reference sequence). The germline V and J ends were trimmed by 4 bases and 4 bases, with 11 bases remaining between them. The CDR3 sequence is 13 residues long.

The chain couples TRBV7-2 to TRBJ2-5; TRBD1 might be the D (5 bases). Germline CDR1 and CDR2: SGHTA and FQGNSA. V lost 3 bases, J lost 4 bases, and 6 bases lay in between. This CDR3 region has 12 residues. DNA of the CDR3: TGTGCCAGCAGCTTTCAGGGAGAGACCCAGTACTTC. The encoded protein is CASSFQGETQYF.

The CDR3 protein is CASSLAPTGQETQYF. The CDR3 nucleotides are TGCGCCAGCAGCTTGGCTCCCACCGGACAAGAGACCCAGTACTTC. The V and J genes are TRBV5-1 and TRBJ2-5; D unclear. Germline lookup yields CDR1 SGHRS and CDR2 YFSETQ. V lost 0 bases and J lost 2, with 11 bases in between. The CDR3 contains 15 residues.

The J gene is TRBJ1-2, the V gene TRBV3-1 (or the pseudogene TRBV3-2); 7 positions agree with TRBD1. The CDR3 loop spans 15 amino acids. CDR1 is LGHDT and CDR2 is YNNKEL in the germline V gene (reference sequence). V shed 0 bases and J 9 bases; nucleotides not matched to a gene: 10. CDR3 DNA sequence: TGTGCCAGCAGCCAAGAGGGACAGAATTTTTGGAGCTACACCTTC. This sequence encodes CASSQEGQNFWSYTF.

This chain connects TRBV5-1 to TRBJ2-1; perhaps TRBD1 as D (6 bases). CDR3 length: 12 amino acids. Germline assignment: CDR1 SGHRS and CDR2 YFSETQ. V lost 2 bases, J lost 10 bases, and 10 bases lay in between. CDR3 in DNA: TGCGCCAGCAGCTTTGACAGGAGCGAGCAGTTCTTC. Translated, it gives CASSFDRSEQFF.

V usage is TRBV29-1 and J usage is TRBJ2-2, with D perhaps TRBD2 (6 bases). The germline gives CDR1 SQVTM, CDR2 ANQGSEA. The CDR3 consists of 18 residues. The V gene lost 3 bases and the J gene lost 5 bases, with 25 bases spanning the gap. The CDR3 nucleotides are TGCAGCGTTGAGACAAGTTTGGGACGGGGGAGAAGGACCGGGGAGCTGTTTTTT. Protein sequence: CSVETSLGRGRRTGELFF.

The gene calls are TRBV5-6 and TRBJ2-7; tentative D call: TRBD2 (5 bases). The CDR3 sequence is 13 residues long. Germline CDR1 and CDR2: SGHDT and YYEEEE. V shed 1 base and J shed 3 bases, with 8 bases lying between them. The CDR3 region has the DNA TGTGCCAGCAGCTTGAGGCGGGTCTACGAGCAGTACTTC. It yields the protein CASSLRRVYEQYF.

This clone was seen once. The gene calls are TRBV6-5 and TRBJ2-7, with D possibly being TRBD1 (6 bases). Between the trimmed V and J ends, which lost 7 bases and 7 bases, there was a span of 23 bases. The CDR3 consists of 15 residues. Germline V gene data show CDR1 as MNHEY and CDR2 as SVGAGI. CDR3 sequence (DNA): TGTGCCAGCAACTACCGGCGGCAGGGGTTGGGTGAGCAGTACTTC. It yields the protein CASNYRRQGLGEQYF.

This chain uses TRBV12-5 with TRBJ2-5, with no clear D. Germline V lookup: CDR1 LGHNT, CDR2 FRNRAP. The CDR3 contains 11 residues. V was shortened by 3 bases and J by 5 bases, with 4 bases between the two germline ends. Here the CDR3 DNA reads TGTGCTAGTGGTTTCCGGGAGACCCAGTACTTC. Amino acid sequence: CASGFRETQYF.

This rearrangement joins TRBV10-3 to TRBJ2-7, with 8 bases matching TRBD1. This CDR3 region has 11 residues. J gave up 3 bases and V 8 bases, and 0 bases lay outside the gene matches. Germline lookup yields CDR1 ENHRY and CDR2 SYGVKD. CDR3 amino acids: CAIGQGYEQYF. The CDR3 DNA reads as TGTGCCATCGGACAGGGCTACGAGCAGTACTTC.

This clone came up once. The CDR3 DNA reads as TGCAGCGTCACCGGGACAGGGGGCAACACAAATCCCTACGAGCAGTACTTC. Its protein product is CSVTGTGGNTNPYEQYF. The chain recombines TRBV29-1 with TRBJ2-7; 12 bases match TRBD1. This CDR3 is built from 17 residues. With 6 bases clipped from V and 2 bases from J, the junction kept 14 bases outside the gene matches. The germline V gene has CDR1 SQVTM and CDR2 ANQGSEA.

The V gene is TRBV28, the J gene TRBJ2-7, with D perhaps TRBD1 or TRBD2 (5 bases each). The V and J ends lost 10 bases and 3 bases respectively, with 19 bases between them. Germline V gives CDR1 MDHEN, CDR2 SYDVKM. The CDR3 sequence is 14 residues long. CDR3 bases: TGTGCCACAAGACGGGACCCAGTCCTCTACGAGCAGTACTTC. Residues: CATRRDPVLYEQYF.

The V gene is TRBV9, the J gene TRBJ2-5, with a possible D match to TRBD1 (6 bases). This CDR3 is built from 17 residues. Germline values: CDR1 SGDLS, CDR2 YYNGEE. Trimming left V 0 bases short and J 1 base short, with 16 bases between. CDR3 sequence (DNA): TGTGCCAGCAGCGTAGCGGTGGGGGCTGCTGGCCAAGAGACCCAGTACTTC. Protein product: CASSVAVGAAGQETQYF. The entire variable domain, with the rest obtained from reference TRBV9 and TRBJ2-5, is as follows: DSGVTQTPKHLITATGQRVTLRCSPRSGDLSVYWYQQSLDQGLQFLIQYYNGEERAKGNILERFSAQQFPDLHSELNLSSLELGDSALYFCASSVAVGAAGQETQYFGPGTRLLVL.

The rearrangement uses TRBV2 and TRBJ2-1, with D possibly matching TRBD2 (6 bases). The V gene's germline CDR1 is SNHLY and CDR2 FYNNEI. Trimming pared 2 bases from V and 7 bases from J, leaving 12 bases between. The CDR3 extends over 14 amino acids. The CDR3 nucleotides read TGTGCCAGCAGTGAACGGGGGAGGCTGAATGAGCAGTTCTTC. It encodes CASSERGRLNEQFF.

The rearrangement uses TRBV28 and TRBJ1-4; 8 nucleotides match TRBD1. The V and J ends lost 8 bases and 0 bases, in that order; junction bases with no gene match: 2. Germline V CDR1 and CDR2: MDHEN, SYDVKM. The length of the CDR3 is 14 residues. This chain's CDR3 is CASGQGPTNEKLFF. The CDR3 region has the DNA TGTGCCAGCGGACAGGGACCAACTAATGAAAAACTGTTTTTT.

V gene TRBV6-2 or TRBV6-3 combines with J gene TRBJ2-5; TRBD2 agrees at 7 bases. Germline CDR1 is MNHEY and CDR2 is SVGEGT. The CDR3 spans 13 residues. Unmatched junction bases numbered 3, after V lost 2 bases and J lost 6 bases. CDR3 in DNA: TGTGCCAGCAGTTACGGGGGGGACCAGACCCAGTACTTC. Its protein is CASSYGGDQTQYF.

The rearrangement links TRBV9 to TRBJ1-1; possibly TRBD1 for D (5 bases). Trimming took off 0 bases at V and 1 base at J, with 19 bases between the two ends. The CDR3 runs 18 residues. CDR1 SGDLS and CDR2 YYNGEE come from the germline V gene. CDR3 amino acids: CASSVGPIGPGTNTEAFF. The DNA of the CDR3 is TGTGCCAGCAGCGTAGGGCCAATTGGCCCAGGGACGAACACTGAAGCTTTCTTT. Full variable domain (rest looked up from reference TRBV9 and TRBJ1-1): DSGVTQTPKHLITATGQRVTLRCSPRSGDLSVYWYQQSLDQGLQFLIQYYNGEERAKGNILERFSAQQFPDLHSELNLSSLELGDSALYFCASSVGPIGPGTNTEAFFGQGTRLTVV.

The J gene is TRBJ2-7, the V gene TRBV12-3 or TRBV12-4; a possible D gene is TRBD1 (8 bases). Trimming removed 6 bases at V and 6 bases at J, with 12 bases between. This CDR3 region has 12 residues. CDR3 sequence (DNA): TGTGCCAGCAGACAGGGGGGGTTCGAGCAGTACTTC. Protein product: CASRQGGFEQYF.

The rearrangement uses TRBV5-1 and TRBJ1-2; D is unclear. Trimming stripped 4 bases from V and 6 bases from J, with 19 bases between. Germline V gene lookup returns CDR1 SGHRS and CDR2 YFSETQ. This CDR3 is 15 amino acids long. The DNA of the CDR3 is TGCGCCAGCAGCATCGGATATCCGGGTGCAGATGGCTACACCTTC. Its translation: CASSIGYPGADGYTF.

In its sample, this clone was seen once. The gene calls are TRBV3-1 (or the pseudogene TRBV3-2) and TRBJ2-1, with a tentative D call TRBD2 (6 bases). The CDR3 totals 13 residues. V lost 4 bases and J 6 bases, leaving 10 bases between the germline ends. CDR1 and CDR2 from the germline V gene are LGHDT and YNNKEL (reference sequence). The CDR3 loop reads CASSPSAGNEQFF. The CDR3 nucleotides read TGTGCCAGCAGCCCTTCAGCGGGCAATGAGCAGTTCTTC.

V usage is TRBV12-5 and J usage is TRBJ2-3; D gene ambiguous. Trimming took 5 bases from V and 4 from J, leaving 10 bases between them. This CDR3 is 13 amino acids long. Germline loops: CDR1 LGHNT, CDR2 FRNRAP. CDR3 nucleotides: TGTGCTAGTGGTCCTTCCCCCGCAGATACGCAGTATTTT. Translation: CASGPSPADTQYF.

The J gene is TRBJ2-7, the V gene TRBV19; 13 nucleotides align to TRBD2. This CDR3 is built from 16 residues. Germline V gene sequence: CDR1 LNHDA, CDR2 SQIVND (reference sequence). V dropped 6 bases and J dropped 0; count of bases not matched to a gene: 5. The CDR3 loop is CASSLTSGRSSYEQYF. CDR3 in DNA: TGTGCCAGTAGCTTGACTAGCGGGAGGAGCTCCTACGAGCAGTACTTC.

The CDR3 protein is CASIPYTGGNTGELFF. Written as DNA, the CDR3 is TGCGCCAGCATCCCCTACACGGGGGGAAATACCGGGGAGCTGTTTTTT. The rearrangement links TRBV5-1 to TRBJ2-2; 7 bases are a match to TRBD2. Germline V gene sequence: CDR1 SGHRS, CDR2 YFSETQ. This CDR3 is built from 16 residues. The ends lost 6 bases at V and 5 bases at J; junction bases unmatched: 13.

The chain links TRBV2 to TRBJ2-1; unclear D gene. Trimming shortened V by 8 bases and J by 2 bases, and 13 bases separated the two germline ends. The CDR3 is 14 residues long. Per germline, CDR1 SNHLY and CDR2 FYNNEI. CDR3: CASLKTNTYNEQFF. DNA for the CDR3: TGTGCCAGCCTAAAAACTAACACCTACAATGAGCAGTTCTTC.